This TCR beta chain derives from a study of T-cell reconstitution after alpha-beta-depleted transplantation in children. Preparing the TCRbeta library involved the use of unique molecular identifiers. TCRdb ran MiXCR on the PCR reads and lists one entry per CDR3 protein. The sample shows some 300,000 distinct CDR3 sequences, about 9.3% of them seen only once. CDR3 size: 14 residues. V lost 6 bases and J 7 bases, leaving 19 bases between the germline ends. The germline gives CDR1 SEHNR, CDR2 FQNEAQ (reference sequence). This clonotype was observed a few times. V gene TRBV7-9 combines with J gene TRBJ2-7; TRBD1 might be the D (6 bases). The source is a human donor who donated a stem cell graft to a child with acute lymphoblastic leukemia. Sequencing was performed on PBMCs from the stem cell graft donor, taken from the stem cell graft. In DNA form, the CDR3 reads TGTGCCAGCAGTTCGACAGGACCCCCCTGGGAGCAGTACTTC. It specifies CASSSTGPPWEQYF.